Shown below are 10 T cell receptor beta chains from a single sample sequenced in a study of beta chain features in type 1 diabetes. Reverse transcription of all isolated RNA meant that expressed TCRB transcripts were sequenced. The data were produced by immunoSEQ multiplex PCR, yet TCRdb's version contains in-frame clones alone and is incomplete. The data contain 250,000 or so clones, about 70% of them singletons. Sequences were obtained from naive CD4+ T cells from blood. The receptors shown here come from a man aged 30 to 45 in good health.

This clone was seen a handful of times. The chain has TRBV10-2 and TRBJ2-1; 9 bases map to TRBD2. Losses at the gene ends were 8 bases for V and 6 bases for J; bases not matched to a gene: 8. From germline, CDR1 is WSHSY and CDR2 SAAADI. The CDR3 has 14 residues. CDR3 sequence: CASSTSGRPNEQFF. The CDR3 nucleotides read TGCGCCAGCTCAACGAGCGGGAGGCCCAATGAGCAGTTCTTC.

This rearrangement joins TRBV28 to TRBJ2-3; TRBD2 matches at 12 bases. In germline, CDR1 is MDHEN, CDR2 SYDVKM. This CDR3 region has 18 residues. Trimming took 2 bases from V and 3 from J; bases not matched to a gene: 9. The CDR3 DNA follows: TGTGCCAGCAGTTTAGTAGCTAGCGGGAGGGCCCGGACAGATACGCAGTATTTT. Protein: CASSLVASGRARTDTQYF.

The V gene is TRBV19, the J gene TRBJ2-5; D might be TRBD1 (6 bases). This CDR3 spans 13 amino acids. V was pared by 9 bases and J by 5 bases, with 16 bases between. Germline V gene data show CDR1 as LNHDA and CDR2 as SQIVND (reference sequence). CDR3 DNA: TGTGCCAGCCAGGGGTTTGGGCGGGAGACCCAGTACTTC. Amino acids: CASQGFGRETQYF.

V is TRBV15 and J is TRBJ2-1; no clear D gene. This CDR3 has 14 amino acids. With 0 bases removed from V and 4 bases from J, the gap between germline ends came to 7 bases. Germline V lookup: CDR1 LNHNV, CDR2 YYDKDF (reference sequence). The CDR3 reads CATSRDALYNEQFF. CDR3 nucleotide sequence: TGTGCCACCAGCAGAGACGCCTTATACAATGAGCAGTTCTTC.

A single count supports this clone. This chain joins TRBV30 and TRBJ2-2, with D uncertain. This CDR3 has 13 amino acids. The germline CDR1 and CDR2 sequences are GTSNPN and SVGIG (reference sequence). The germline V and J ends were trimmed by 7 bases and 3 bases, with 12 bases remaining between them. The CDR3: CAYSGFDTGELFF. In nucleotides, the CDR3 is TGTGCCTACAGTGGGTTTGACACCGGGGAGCTGTTTTTT.

V gene TRBV9 combines with J gene TRBJ2-3; TRBD1 matches 7 bases. Germline V gives CDR1 SGDLS, CDR2 YYNGEE. V dropped 5 bases and J dropped 4; count of bases not matched to a gene: 7. This CDR3 has 14 residues. The CDR3 bases are TGTGCCAGCAGGCTGACAGGGAGCGCAGATACGCAGTATTTT. This sequence encodes CASRLTGSADTQYF.

CDR3 loop: CASSTTSGMGTDTQYF. The CDR3 nucleotides are TGTGCCAGTAGTACAACCAGCGGTATGGGCACAGATACGCAGTATTTT. The gene calls are TRBV19 and TRBJ2-3; possible D gene TRBD2, 5 bases. With 4 bases removed from V and 1 base from J, the gap between germline ends came to 15 bases. Germline lookup yields CDR1 LNHDA and CDR2 SQIVND (reference sequence). The CDR3 has 16 residues.

In DNA, the CDR3 is TGTGCCTGGAGTGCGGGACTAGCGGGGGGGCGAGGAGATACGCAGTATTTT. Protein: CAWSAGLAGGRGDTQYF. The chain combines TRBV30 with TRBJ2-3; 16 bases agree with TRBD2. The CDR3 length is 17 residues. With 1 base clipped from V and 5 bases from J, the junction kept 6 bases outside the gene matches. Germline CDR1 and CDR2: GTSNPN and SVGIG (reference sequence).

The rearrangement links TRBV29-1 to TRBJ2-7, with D perhaps matching TRBD1 (6 bases). With 5 bases removed from V and 12 bases from J, the gap between germline ends came to 20 bases. The length of the CDR3 is 12 residues. The germline V gene has CDR1 SQVTM and CDR2 ANQGSEA. CDR3 region: CSVPLRDTRRYF. CDR3 in DNA: TGCAGCGTTCCCCTCCGGGACACCCGAAGGTACTTC.

This clone was detected a few times. The chain combines TRBV4-3 with TRBJ2-1, with 9 bases lining up with TRBD2. CDR1 and CDR2 from the germline V gene are LGHNA and YSLEER. The CDR3 sequence is 17 residues long. Germline trimming cut 0 bases from V and 8 bases from J; bases unmatched to any gene: 11. The CDR3 reads CASSQDQTSGYRDEQFF. CDR3 DNA sequence: TGCGCCAGCAGCCAAGATCAGACTAGCGGCTATCGGGATGAGCAGTTCTTC.